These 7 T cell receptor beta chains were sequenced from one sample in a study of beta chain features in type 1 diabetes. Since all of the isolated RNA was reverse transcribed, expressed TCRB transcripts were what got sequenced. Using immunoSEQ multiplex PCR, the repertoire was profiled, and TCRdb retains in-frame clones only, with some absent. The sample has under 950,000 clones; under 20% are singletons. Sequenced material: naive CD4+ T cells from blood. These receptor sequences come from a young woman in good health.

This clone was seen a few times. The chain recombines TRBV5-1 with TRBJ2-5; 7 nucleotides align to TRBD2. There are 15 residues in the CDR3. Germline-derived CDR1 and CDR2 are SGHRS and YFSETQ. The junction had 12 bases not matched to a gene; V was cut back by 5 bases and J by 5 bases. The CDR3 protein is CASRAGWRESETQYF. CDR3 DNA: TGCGCCAGCAGAGCCGGTTGGCGGGAGTCCGAGACCCAGTACTTC.

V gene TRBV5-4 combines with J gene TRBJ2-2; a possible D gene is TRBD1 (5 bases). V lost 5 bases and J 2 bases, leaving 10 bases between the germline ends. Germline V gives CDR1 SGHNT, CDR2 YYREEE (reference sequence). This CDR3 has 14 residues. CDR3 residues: CASRTRTNTGELFF. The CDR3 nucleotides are TGTGCCAGCAGGACCAGGACAAACACCGGGGAGCTGTTTTTT.

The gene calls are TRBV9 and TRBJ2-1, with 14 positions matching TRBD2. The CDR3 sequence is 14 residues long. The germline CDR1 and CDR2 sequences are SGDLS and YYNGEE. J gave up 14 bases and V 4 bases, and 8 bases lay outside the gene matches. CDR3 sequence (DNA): TGTGCCAGCAGCTCCGGGACTAGCGGGAGTTTCAAGTTCTTC. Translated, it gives CASSSGTSGSFKFF. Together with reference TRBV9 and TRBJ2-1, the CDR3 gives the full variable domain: DSGVTQTPKHLITATGQRVTLRCSPRSGDLSVYWYQQSLDQGLQFLIQYYNGEERAKGNILERFSAQQFPDLHSELNLSSLELGDSALYFCASSSGTSGSFKFFGPGTRLTVL.

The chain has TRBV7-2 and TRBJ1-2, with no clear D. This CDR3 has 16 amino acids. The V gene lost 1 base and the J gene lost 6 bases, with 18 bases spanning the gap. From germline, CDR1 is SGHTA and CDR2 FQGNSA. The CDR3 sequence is CASSLVSRSHLDGYTF. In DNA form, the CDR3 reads TGTGCCAGCAGCTTAGTTAGTAGATCCCATCTGGATGGCTACACCTTC.

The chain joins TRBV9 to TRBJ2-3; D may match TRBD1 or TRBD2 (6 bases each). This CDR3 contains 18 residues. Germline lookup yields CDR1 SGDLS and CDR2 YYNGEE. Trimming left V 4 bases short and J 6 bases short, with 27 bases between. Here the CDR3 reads CASSPPGQRVFRVDTQYF. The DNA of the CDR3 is TGTGCCAGCAGCCCGCCCGGACAGCGGGTTTTTCGGGTCGATACGCAGTATTTT.

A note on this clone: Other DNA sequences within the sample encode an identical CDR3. CDR3 amino acids: CASSSPGRYGYTF. CDR3 DNA sequence: TGTGCCAGCAGCTCTCCGGGCCGCTATGGCTACACCTTC. The gene calls are TRBV28 and TRBJ1-2; D remains unclear. Germline-derived CDR1 and CDR2 are MDHEN and SYDVKM. Trimming stripped 6 bases from V and 4 bases from J, with 12 bases between. The CDR3 has 13 residues.

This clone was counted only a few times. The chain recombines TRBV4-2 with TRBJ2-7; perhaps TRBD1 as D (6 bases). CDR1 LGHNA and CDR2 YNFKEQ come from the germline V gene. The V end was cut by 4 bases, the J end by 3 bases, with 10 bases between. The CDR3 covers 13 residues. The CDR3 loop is CASSPGQYYEQYF. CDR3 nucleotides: TGTGCCAGCAGCCCTGGACAGTACTACGAGCAGTACTTC.